This T cell receptor beta chain was observed in a study of blood T cell repertoires in COVID-19. The wider study: Specimens from acute and convalescent COVID-19 originated in the United States, Italy and Spain.

Self-reported history from a screening survey and questionnaire set each donor's cohort. Comment on this clone: This specimen includes other DNA sequences encoding the same CDR3.

In the original workflow: Amplification of reference gene primers was used by the study to estimate nucleated cell counts. Profiling relied on immunoSEQ multiplex PCR, and the TCRdb table lists in-frame clones only, not all of them. From that table come the V and J calls and clone size; the DNA was used to work out D and trimming. The sample includes fewer than 300,000 clones, approximately 88% of them seen just once. V gave up 1 base and J gave up 4 bases, with 7 bases separating them. CDR1 and CDR2 from the germline V gene are LGHDT and YNNKEL (reference sequence). The CDR3 contains 13 residues. J is TRBJ1-1 and V is TRBV3-1 (or the pseudogene TRBV3-2); maybe TRBD1 (6 bases). The sample consisted of PBMCs or T cells enriched from blood (not recorded which). The sequence derives from a woman in her 40s with acute COVID-19. CDR3 sequence (DNA): TGTGCCAGCAGCCAAGTAGGGGGCACTGAAGCTTTCTTT. As protein: CASSQVGGTEAFF.